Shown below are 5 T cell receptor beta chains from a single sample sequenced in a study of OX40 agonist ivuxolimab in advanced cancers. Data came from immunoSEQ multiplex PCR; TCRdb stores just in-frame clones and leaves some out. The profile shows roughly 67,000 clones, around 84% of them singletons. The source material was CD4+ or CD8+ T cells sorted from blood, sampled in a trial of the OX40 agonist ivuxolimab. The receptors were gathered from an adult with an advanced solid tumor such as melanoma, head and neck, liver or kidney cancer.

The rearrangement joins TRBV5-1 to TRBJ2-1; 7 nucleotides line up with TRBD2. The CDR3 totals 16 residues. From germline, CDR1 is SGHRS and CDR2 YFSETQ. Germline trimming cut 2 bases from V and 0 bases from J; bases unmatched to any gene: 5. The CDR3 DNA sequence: TGCGCCAGCAGCTTCCTGGGCGGGAGCTCCTACAATGAGCAGTTCTTC. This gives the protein CASSFLGGSSYNEQFF.

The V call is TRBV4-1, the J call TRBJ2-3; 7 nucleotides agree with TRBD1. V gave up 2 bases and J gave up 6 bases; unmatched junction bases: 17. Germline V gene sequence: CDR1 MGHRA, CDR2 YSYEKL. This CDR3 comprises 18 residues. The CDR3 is CASSQLYRDSRRRDTQYF. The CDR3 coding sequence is TGCGCCAGCAGCCAACTTTACCGGGACAGCCGACGCAGGGATACGCAGTATTTT.

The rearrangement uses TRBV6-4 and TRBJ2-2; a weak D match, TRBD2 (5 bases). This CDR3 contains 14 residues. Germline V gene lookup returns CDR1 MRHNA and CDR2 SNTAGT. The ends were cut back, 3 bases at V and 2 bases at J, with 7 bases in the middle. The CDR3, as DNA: TGTGCCAGCAGTGATAGACTAAACACCGGGGAGCTGTTTTTT. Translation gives CASSDRLNTGELFF.

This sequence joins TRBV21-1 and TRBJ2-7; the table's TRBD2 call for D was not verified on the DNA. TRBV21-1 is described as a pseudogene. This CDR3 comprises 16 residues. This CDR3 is CASSKVGGTDTYEQYF. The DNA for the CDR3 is TGTGCCAGCAGCAAAGTGGGGGGGACGGACACCTACGAGCAGTACTTC.

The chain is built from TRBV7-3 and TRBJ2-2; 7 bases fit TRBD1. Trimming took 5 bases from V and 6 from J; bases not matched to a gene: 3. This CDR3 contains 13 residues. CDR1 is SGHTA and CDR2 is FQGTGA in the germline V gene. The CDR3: CASSPQGAGELFF. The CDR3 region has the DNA TGTGCCAGCAGCCCTCAGGGGGCCGGGGAGCTGTTTTTT.